The rows below give T cell receptor beta chains drawn from one sample of a study of blood T cell repertoires in COVID-19. Generated by immunoSEQ multiplex PCR, the TCRdb table keeps only in-frame clones and is missing some. The sample shows under 250,000 clones, approximately 90% of them seen only once. Sequencing input: PBMCs or T cells enriched from blood (not recorded which). All receptors come from a man aged 25-45 years who had recovered from COVID-19. Each CDR3 is given with its conserved first and last residue. D genes are given only for firm matches. Some rows mark clone size as missing; the rest say once, few, many or name a class of expanded clone.

v_call,clone_size,j_call,d_call,cdr3_nt,cdr3_aa
TRBV30,NA,TRBJ1-6,TRBD1,TGTGCCTGGAGGCTATCCCGGGACAGGCGTAGATCACCCCTCCACTTT,CAWRLSRDRRRSPLHF
TRBV9,NA,TRBJ2-2,TRBD2,TGTGCCAGCAGCACGACTAGCGGGAGCAGTACCGGGGAGCTGTTTTTT,CASSTTSGSSTGELFF
TRBV3-1/TRBV3-2,NA,TRBJ1-2,NA,TGTGCCAGCAGCCAGCGGGGAAACAGCGGCTACACCTTC,CASSQRGNSGYTF
TRBV27,NA,TRBJ1-1,TRBD1,TGTGCCAGCAGTTTATCGTGGCAGGGGGGGAACACTGAAGCTTTCTTT,CASSLSWQGGNTEAFF
TRBV18,NA,TRBJ2-3,TRBD2,TGTGCCAGCTCAATGACTAGCGGGCGCACAGATACGCAGTATTTT,CASSMTSGRTDTQYF
TRBV12-1,NA,TRBJ2-1,NA,TGTGCCAGCAGCTCGAGTAGCGGTGGCTCCTACAATGAGCAGTTCTTC,CASSSSSGGSYNEQFF
TRBV9,few,TRBJ2-7,NA,TGTGCCAGCAGCGAAAACCCCAGCGGGCAGGCCTACGAGCAGTACTTC,CASSENPSGQAYEQYF
TRBV9,NA,TRBJ2-1,TRBD2,TGTGCCAGCAGCGTAGCGTCGTTCGACGGGGGACTAGCGGGTATCGATGAGCAGTTCTTC,CASSVASFDGGLAGIDEQFF
TRBV27,once,TRBJ2-1,TRBD2,TGTGCCAGCAGTTTATTGCTAGCGGGAGGTAATGAGCAGTTCTTC,CASSLLLAGGNEQFF
TRBV16,NA,TRBJ2-5,TRBD1,TGTGCCAGCAGCCGGACAGGGGGTCGGGAGACCCAGTACTTC,CASSRTGGRETQYF
TRBV10-3,NA,TRBJ2-5,NA,TGTGCCATCAGTGGGGACTCGAGGGAGACCCAGTACTTC,CAISGDSRETQYF
TRBV2,NA,TRBJ1-6,NA,TGTGCCAGCAGTGAAATGGCAGGGCGGATCTCACCCCTCCACTTT,CASSEMAGRISPLHF
TRBV30,few,TRBJ2-5,TRBD2,TGTGCCTCTTCTAGCGGGGGGTACCAAGAGACCCAGTACTTC,CASSSGGYQETQYF
TRBV7-9,NA,TRBJ2-5,NA,TGTGCCAGCAGCGTAGTAACAGGGATTCAGAAGACCCAGTACTTC,CASSVVTGIQKTQYF
TRBV7-2,NA,TRBJ2-7,TRBD1,TGTGCCAGCAGCTTAGGGGGGACAGGACTAACCTACGAGCAGTACTTC,CASSLGGTGLTYEQYF
TRBV10-3,NA,TRBJ2-2,TRBD1,TGTGCCATCAGTTTGGGACAGGGCGGGACCGGGGAGCTGTTTTTT,CAISLGQGGTGELFF
TRBV28,NA,TRBJ2-7,TRBD1,TGTGCCAGCAGTTTCCCCCGGGACAGCCACGAGCAGTACTTC,CASSFPRDSHEQYF
TRBV7-9,NA,TRBJ2-3,NA,TGTGCCAGCAGCTTAGGTGCCCGAGACACAGATACGCAGTATTTT,CASSLGARDTDTQYF
TRBV6-2/TRBV6-3,few,TRBJ2-7,TRBD1,TGTGCCAGCAGTACCAGGACAGGGAGCTCCTACGAGCAGTACTTC,CASSTRTGSSYEQYF
TRBV6-5,NA,TRBJ2-2,TRBD2,TGTGCCGGAAGCCTAGCGGCACACACCGGGGAGCTGTTTTTT,CAGSLAAHTGELFF
TRBV7-2,NA,TRBJ2-5,TRBD2,TGTGCCAGCAGCTTCAGCGGGAGCAGAGAGACCCAGTACTTC,CASSFSGSRETQYF
TRBV10-1,NA,TRBJ2-1,NA,TGCGCCAGCAGTGAGTTCCAGCGGGCAGAGCAGTTCTTC,CASSEFQRAEQFF
TRBV7-9,NA,TRBJ2-7,NA,TGTGCCAGCAGGTCTGCCGACTTAACTCTCCACGAGCAGTACTTC,CASRSADLTLHEQYF
TRBV2,NA,TRBJ1-2,NA,TGTGCCAGCAGCGGAGGAAACTATGGCTACACCTTC,CASSGGNYGYTF
TRBV7-2,NA,TRBJ2-5,TRBD2,TGTGCCAGCAGCTCCCTGGGACTAGGAGAGACCCAGTACTTC,CASSSLGLGETQYF
TRBV19,NA,TRBJ2-6,NA,TGTGCCAGTAGCCCCGGGGGTCCCGGGGCCAACGTCCTGACTTTC,CASSPGGPGANVLTF
TRBV4-2,NA,TRBJ1-1,NA,TGTGCCAGCAGCCAACTCCTAGGGGGGAACACTGAAGCTTTCTTT,CASSQLLGGNTEAFF
TRBV4-2,NA,TRBJ2-3,TRBD2,TGTGCCAGCAGCCAAGCGGGAGGGATCGGCACAGATACGCAGTATTTT,CASSQAGGIGTDTQYF
TRBV5-1,NA,TRBJ2-2,NA,TGCGCCAGCAGCTTACGGGCAGGGCCTGGCGGGGAGCTGTTTTTT,CASSLRAGPGGELFF
TRBV4-1,NA,TRBJ1-3,NA,TGCGCCAGCAGCCAATCGGACAGCTCTGGAAACACCATATATTTT,CASSQSDSSGNTIYF
TRBV5-4,NA,TRBJ2-2,NA,TGTGCCAGCAGCTTCGGAGGGGCCCTCGTCGGGGAGCTGTTTTTT,CASSFGGALVGELFF
TRBV6-5,NA,TRBJ2-1,TRBD2,TGTGCCAGCAGTTACTTGTCTAGCGGGAGAATCAGGCAGTTCTTC,CASSYLSSGRIRQFF
TRBV29-1,once,TRBJ2-7,NA,TGCAGCGTGGGGGGGACAGGAATTGGGGCGCGATACTTC,CSVGGTGIGARYF
TRBV11-2,NA,TRBJ2-5,NA,TGTGCCAGCGGCACCACGGGACTCATACAAGAGACCCAGTACTTC,CASGTTGLIQETQYF
TRBV10-3,NA,TRBJ1-2,NA,TGTGCCATCAGTGAGTCGGGAGCCGCCGGCTACACCTTC,CAISESGAAGYTF
TRBV28,once,TRBJ2-2,TRBD2,TGTGCCAGCAAAGCGGGAGGGCCGGGGGAGCTGTTTTTT,CASKAGGPGELFF
TRBV21-1,NA,TRBJ2-1,NA,TGTGCCAGCAGCAAAGAAGGGGCTAGCGGGAGGACCGTTTCCTACAATGAGCAGTTCTTC,CASSKEGASGRTVSYNEQFF
TRBV6-6,NA,TRBJ1-5,TRBD1,TGTGCCAGCAGATTAGGGGGCTTGAGCAATCAGCCCCAGCATTTT,CASRLGGLSNQPQHF
TRBV28,once,TRBJ2-2,TRBD2,TGTGCCAGCAGTTTGGCCGTGGGTAGCGGGAAGAATACGAACACCGGGGAGCTGTTTTTT,CASSLAVGSGKNTNTGELFF
TRBV28,NA,TRBJ2-1,TRBD2,TGTGCCAGCAGTTTATTTACTAGCGGGAGAAATGAGCAGTTCTTC,CASSLFTSGRNEQFF
TRBV6-5,once,TRBJ1-2,NA,TGTGCCAGCAGCAATCAACCAAGTCGGGGCTACACCTTC,CASSNQPSRGYTF
TRBV18,NA,TRBJ2-3,TRBD1,TGTGCCAGCTCATTCACCGGATCCGTGACAGGGTATACAGATACGCAGTATTTT,CASSFTGSVTGYTDTQYF
TRBV30,few,TRBJ1-1,NA,TGTGCCTGGAGCTTTTATGAACAGGGCCGGGCTGAAGCTTTCTTT,CAWSFYEQGRAEAFF
TRBV19,NA,TRBJ1-1,NA,TGTGCCAGTAGCGCAGGGGTAGGTACTGAAGCTTTCTTT,CASSAGVGTEAFF
TRBV5-1,NA,TRBJ2-6,TRBD1,TGCGCCAGCAACTCGGGACAGGGGGCGTCTGGGGCCAACGTCCTGACTTTC,CASNSGQGASGANVLTF
TRBV30,NA,TRBJ1-5,NA,TGTGCCTACTCAAGAGGTAGCAATCAGCCCCAGCATTTT,CAYSRGSNQPQHF
TRBV28,NA,TRBJ1-3,TRBD1,TGTGCCAGCAGTCACTTCCAGACAGGGGCTGGAAACACCATATATTTT,CASSHFQTGAGNTIYF
TRBV29-1,once,TRBJ2-2,NA,TGCAGCGTTGAGAAGGCGACAGCGAACACCGGGGAGCTGTTTTTT,CSVEKATANTGELFF
TRBV19,NA,TRBJ2-1,TRBD2,TGTGCCAGTAGGGAAAGAACTAGCGGGAGTTATGAGCAGTTCTTC,CASRERTSGSYEQFF
TRBV28,NA,TRBJ1-2,NA,TGTGCCAGCAGCCCCGGGGAGGTGAGGGCCTATGGCTACACCTTC,CASSPGEVRAYGYTF
TRBV4-3,NA,TRBJ1-1,NA,TGCGCCAGCAGCCAAGAAAGGGGAGGAGACACTGAAGCTTTCTTT,CASSQERGGDTEAFF
TRBV7-2,NA,TRBJ1-2,NA,TGTGCCAGCAGCTTAGAGGGGTCGAGCTACACCTTC,CASSLEGSSYTF
TRBV6-6,NA,TRBJ1-3,NA,TGTGCCAGCAGTACCCGCCGGGACACAACAAACACCATATATTTT,CASSTRRDTTNTIYF
TRBV6-1,NA,TRBJ2-1,TRBD2,TGTGCCAGCAGTAAAGCGGGAGGGCCAGGAGAGCAGTTCTTC,CASSKAGGPGEQFF
TRBV24-1,NA,TRBJ2-7,TRBD2,TGTGCCACCAGTGACCCTAGCGGGCACCCCTACGAGCAGTACTTC,CATSDPSGHPYEQYF